What follows is one T cell receptor beta chain and its context. Its antigen is unidentified. V gave up 7 bases and J gave up 1 base, with 10 bases separating them. CDR1 is MNHEY and CDR2 is SVGEGT in the germline V gene. The CDR3 runs 13 residues. The second PCR ran roughly 6 to 11 cycles with a sample-barcoded 5' primer and J-beta primers. Each cDNA was tagged by a template-switch adaptor containing 12 random nucleotides. The study obtained at least 3 million CDR3-containing paired-end reads from every sample. TCRdb re-called the 5' RACE reads through MiXCR, storing one row per CDR3 protein. The data contain around 800,000 distinct CDR3 sequences, 62% of them singletons. In terms of origin and age, donors were healthy Caucasian individuals from Russia aged about 6 to 90. This specimen belongs to a study of blood T cells in healthy people across ages. Study-level findings and limits: Conclusively comparing naive with antigen-experienced cells was impossible with unsorted PBMCs.

The sequencing sample was made of blood. This sequence joins TRBV6-2 or TRBV6-3 and TRBJ1-1; tentative D call: TRBD1 (6 bases). The sequence was collected from a man under 40 in good health. The CDR3 DNA reads as TGTGCCAGCAATGGGGGCAGGAACACTGAAGCTTTCTTT. As protein: CASNGGRNTEAFF.